The next 15 T cell receptor beta chains were all read from a single sample in a study of human T cells and chemical hapten exposure (dated by TCRdb to about 2021). Libraries were built with RACE. The data were produced on a NextSeq 500. TCRdb took the public reads, trimmed them with fastp at Q25, ran MiXCR for clone calling and kept in-frame beta chains. Every distinct CDR3 protein forms one entry, paired with its most common genes and DNA. The sample table shows 62,000 or so distinct CDR3 sequences, and around 10% are seen once. The biggest ten clones account for approximately 2.4% of the sample. The sample's time point label, decoded: patch test 3, about 24 weeks after DPC sensitization. Read against the paper, the sample's treatment or condition label means: therapeutic diphenylcyclopropenone sensitization with weekly scalp DPC. The sample in question was whole blood, obtained in connection with sensitization to the hapten diphenylcyclopropenone (DPC). Receptors originate from a woman younger than 45 with alopecia areata. Some clones in this sample may be carry-over from other donors' samples.

V gene TRBV13 combines with J gene TRBJ2-1, with 9 bases aligning to TRBD1. V was clipped by 5 bases and J by 1 base; unmatched bases: 3. The CDR3 totals 15 residues. The germline gives CDR1 PRHDT, CDR2 FYEKMQ (reference sequence). The CDR3 loop reads CASSVGTGSYNEQFF. The CDR3 bases are TGTGCCAGCAGCGTCGGGACAGGGTCCTACAATGAGCAGTTCTTC.

This clonotype was detected many times. This chain links TRBV7-9 with TRBJ1-6; possibly TRBD1 for D (6 bases). The germline V gene encodes CDR1 SEHNR and CDR2 FQNEAQ (reference sequence). Deletions cut 4 bases from V and 10 bases from J, with 17 bases between. The CDR3 covers 15 residues. The CDR3: CASSSHQGIRSPLHF. For the CDR3, the DNA is TGTGCCAGCAGCTCACACCAGGGGATCCGGTCACCCCTCCACTTT. Looking up the rest from reference TRBV7-9 and TRBJ1-6 gives the full variable domain: DTGVSQNPRHKITKRGQNVTFRCDPISEHNRLYWYRQTLGQGPEFLTYFQNEAQLEKSRLLSDRFSAERPKGSFSTLEIQRTEQGDSAMYLCASSSHQGIRSPLHFGNGTRLTVT.

This clonotype was counted ten times or more. This chain links TRBV6-2 or TRBV6-3 with TRBJ2-1; tentatively, D is TRBD1 or TRBD2 (5 bases each). CDR3 length: 15 residues. Looked up from germline, CDR1 is MNHEY and CDR2 is SVGEGT. V was pared by 4 bases and J by 11 bases, with 21 bases between. In DNA form, the CDR3 reads TGTGCCAGCAGTTCCGTACCTACAGTTGGGACGAAGCAGTTCTTC. It encodes CASSSVPTVGTKQFF.

CDR3 residues: CASSPDRSQPQHF. The CDR3 DNA sequence: TGCGCCAGCAGCCCCGACAGGAGTCAGCCCCAGCATTTT. This chain connects TRBV4-3 to TRBJ1-5; maybe TRBD1 (6 bases). The V end was cut by 4 bases, the J end by 6 bases, with 10 bases between. CDR1 and CDR2 (germline): LGHNA, YSLEER. The CDR3 is made up of 13 amino acids.

In this sample, this clonotype turned up many times. The CDR3 loop is CASRPQGALRGYTF. The CDR3 DNA reads TGTGCCAGCAGGCCACAGGGGGCCCTTCGCGGCTACACCTTC. The J gene is TRBJ1-2, the V gene TRBV28, with 9 bases matching TRBD1. The CDR3 contains 14 residues. The J segment lost 8 bases and the V segment lost 6 bases, leaving 10 bases of the junction unmatched. The germline CDR1 and CDR2 sequences are MDHEN and SYDVKM.

This chain connects TRBV6-1 to TRBJ1-5; D is unclear. CDR1 MNHNS and CDR2 SASEGT come from the germline V gene. CDR3 length: 12 amino acids. Deletions cut 6 bases from V and 7 bases from J, with 10 bases between. Here the CDR3 reads CASRGLAQPQHF. In DNA, the CDR3 is TGTGCCAGCAGAGGATTGGCACAGCCCCAGCATTTT.

A few counts support this clonotype. The CDR3 DNA is TGTGCCAGCAGTCCAACAGGTGCCCTAGCCTATGGCTACACCTTC. Its translation: CASSPTGALAYGYTF. The chain has TRBV6-5 and TRBJ1-2; D perhaps matches TRBD1 (5 bases). This CDR3 contains 15 residues. Germline CDR1 MNHEY, CDR2 SVGAGI. V lost 5 bases, J lost 4 bases, and 17 bases lay in between.

V usage is TRBV4-2 and J usage is TRBJ2-5; D is possibly TRBD2 (6 bases). V was clipped by 1 base and J by 5 bases, with 23 bases between them. This CDR3 has 18 residues. Germline V gene data show CDR1 as LGHNA and CDR2 as YNFKEQ. CDR3 nucleotide sequence: TGTGCCAGCAGCCAAGGATCCGGTAATAGCGGAGGAACCGAGACCCAGTACTTC. Protein sequence: CASSQGSGNSGGTETQYF.

V usage is TRBV29-1 and J usage is TRBJ2-3; 7 bases match TRBD1. The CDR3 extends over 13 amino acids. Losses at the gene ends were 4 bases for V and 1 base for J; bases not matched to a gene: 2. Germline V gene data show CDR1 as SQVTM and CDR2 as ANQGSEA. The CDR3 loop reads CSVGQGGTDTQYF. The DNA of the CDR3 is TGCAGCGTTGGACAGGGAGGCACAGATACGCAGTATTTT.

Many counts were recorded for this clonotype. CDR3 sequence (DNA): TGTGCCAGCAGTTACTCGTCTGGGACAGGGGCTGAAGCTTTCTTT. As protein: CASSYSSGTGAEAFF. The gene calls are TRBV6-2 or TRBV6-3 and TRBJ1-1, with 10 positions matching TRBD1. Germline V gives CDR1 MNHEY, CDR2 SVGEGT. The CDR3 covers 15 residues. Unmatched junction bases numbered 4, after V lost 0 bases and J lost 6 bases.

This clonotype has a single count. The chain links TRBV28 to TRBJ2-1; 8 positions agree with TRBD2. This CDR3 has 17 residues. Unmatched junction bases numbered 9, after V lost 5 bases and J lost 0 bases. CDR1 is MDHEN and CDR2 is SYDVKM in the germline V gene. The CDR3 loop is CASSPPKRGSSYNEQFF. The CDR3 DNA reads TGTGCCAGCAGTCCGCCCAAGCGGGGGAGCTCCTACAATGAGCAGTTCTTC.

This clonotype was observed a handful of times. The chain is built from TRBV7-3 and TRBJ2-1; TRBD1 or TRBD2 may be the D gene (5 bases each). The CDR3 is 15 amino acids. Trimming left V 3 bases short and J 2 bases short, with 11 bases between. Germline V CDR1 and CDR2: SGHTA, FQGTGA. CDR3 protein: CASSLGRGPYNEQFF. In nucleotides, the CDR3 is TGTGCCAGCAGCTTGGGACGGGGCCCCTACAATGAGCAGTTCTTC. The whole variable domain, filled in from reference TRBV7-3 and TRBJ2-1, reads GAGVSQTPSNKVTEKGKYVELRCDPISGHTALYWYRQSLGQGPEFLIYFQGTGAADDSGLPNDRFFAVRPEGSVSTLKIQRTERGDSAVYLCASSLGRGPYNEQFFGPGTRLTVL.

This clonotype was seen a handful of times. The rearrangement joins TRBV28 to TRBJ2-7; D may be TRBD1 (5 bases). The germline V gene encodes CDR1 MDHEN and CDR2 SYDVKM. V was clipped by 6 bases and J by 7 bases, with 13 bases between them. The CDR3 is 12 amino acids. Here the CDR3 DNA reads TGTGCCAGCAGCAACAGGCCCTCGGAGCAGTACTTC. Protein sequence: CASSNRPSEQYF. The whole variable domain, filled in from reference TRBV28 and TRBJ2-7, reads DVKVTQSSRYLVKRTGEKVFLECVQDMDHENMFWYRQDPGLGLRLIYFSYDVKMKEKGDIPEGYSVSREKKERFSLILESASTNQTSMYLCASSNRPSEQYFGPGTRLTVT.

This clonotype has just a few counts. This chain uses TRBV18 with TRBJ1-1; D ambiguous. This CDR3 has 15 residues. V dropped 3 bases and J dropped 5 bases, with 16 bases sitting between them. Germline CDR1 and CDR2: KGHSH and LQKENI. As DNA, the CDR3 is TGTGCCAGCTCACCTGGAGAGGGTTCGATGACTGAAGCTTTCTTT. Its translation is CASSPGEGSMTEAFF.

The chain couples TRBV15 to TRBJ2-1; D assignment may be TRBD1 or TRBD2 (6 bases each). Looked up from germline, CDR1 is LNHNV and CDR2 is YYDKDF (reference sequence). CDR3 length: 17 amino acids. V dropped 4 bases and J dropped 2 bases, with 18 bases sitting between them. CDR3 residues: CATSNYRGPLAYNEQFF. CDR3 nucleotide sequence: TGTGCCACCAGCAACTACCGGGGGCCCCTTGCCTACAATGAGCAGTTCTTC.